The 3 T cell receptor beta chains in this list originate from one sample, sequenced in a study of persistence of HIV-infected CD4 T cells. These TCRs' antigens remain unknown. Nonspecific anti-CD3/anti-CD28 bead stimulation represents the broad CD4+ T cell repertoire. CD4+ T cells upregulating both CD40 ligand and CD69 were sorted as responding cells. The libraries were made with immunoSEQ version 4 in survey mode. Clones were sequenced by immunoSEQ multiplex PCR, and TCRdb holds only the in-frame ones, with some missing. The sample lists 44,000 or so clones; roughly 90% were seen once. This specimen was CD4+ T cells sorted from PBMCs after approximately 18-hour stimulation, taken from a patient who received antiretroviral therapy. The receptors were gathered from an adult man with HIV who was CMV-seropositive.

This chain uses TRBV5-5 with TRBJ2-6; 8 bases match TRBD1. Germline loops: CDR1 SGHKS, CDR2 YYEKEE (reference sequence). Trimming removed 0 bases from V and 3 bases from J; junction bases left unmatched: 5. There are 17 residues in the CDR3. CDR3 coding DNA: TGTGCCAGCAGCTTGGGGTTACAGGGGGATGGGGCCAACGTCCTGACTTTC. Encoded protein: CASSLGLQGDGANVLTF.

The rearrangement joins TRBV28 to TRBJ1-1; 8 bases fit TRBD1. The length of the CDR3 is 13 residues. CDR1 and CDR2 from the germline V gene are MDHEN and SYDVKM. Germline trimming cut 8 bases from V and 6 bases from J; bases unmatched to any gene: 8. The CDR3 DNA sequence: TGTGCCAGCCGGCCCACCAGGGGGCCTGAAGCTTTCTTT. This encodes CASRPTRGPEAFF.

J is TRBJ2-2 and V is TRBV10-3, with 10 bases matching TRBD2. Germline values: CDR1 ENHRY, CDR2 SYGVKD. The CDR3 has 13 residues. Losses at the gene ends were 10 bases for V and 5 bases for J; bases not matched to a gene: 4. DNA for the CDR3: TGTGCCACCAGCGGGGGGGTGACCGGGGAGCTGTTTTTT. This codes for CATSGGVTGELFF.